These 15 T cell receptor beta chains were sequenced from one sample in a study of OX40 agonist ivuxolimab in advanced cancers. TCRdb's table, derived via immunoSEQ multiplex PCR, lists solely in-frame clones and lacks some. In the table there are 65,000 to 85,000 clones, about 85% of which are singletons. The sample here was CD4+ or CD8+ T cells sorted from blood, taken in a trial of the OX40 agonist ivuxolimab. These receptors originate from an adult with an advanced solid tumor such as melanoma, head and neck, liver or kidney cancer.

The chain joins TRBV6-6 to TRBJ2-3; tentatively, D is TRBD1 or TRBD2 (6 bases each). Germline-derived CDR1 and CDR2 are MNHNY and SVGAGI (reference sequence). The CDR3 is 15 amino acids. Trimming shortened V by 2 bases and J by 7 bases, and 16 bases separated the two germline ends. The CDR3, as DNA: TGTGCCAGCAGTTACGTAGCGGAAGGGGGGAATACGCAGTATTTT. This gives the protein CASSYVAEGGNTQYF.

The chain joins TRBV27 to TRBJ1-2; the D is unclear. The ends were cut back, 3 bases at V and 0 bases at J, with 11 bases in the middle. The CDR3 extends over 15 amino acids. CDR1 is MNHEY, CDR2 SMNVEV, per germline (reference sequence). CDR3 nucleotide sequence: TGTGCCAGCAGTTTTATTGGGAGAACTAACTATGGCTACACCTTC. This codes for CASSFIGRTNYGYTF.

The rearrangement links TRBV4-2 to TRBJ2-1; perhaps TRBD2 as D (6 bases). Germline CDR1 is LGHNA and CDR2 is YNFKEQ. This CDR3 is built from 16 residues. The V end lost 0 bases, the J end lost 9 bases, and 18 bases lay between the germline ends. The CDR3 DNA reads TGTGCCAGCAGCCAAGATCTTGAGGGAGGAGGGGTTGAGCAGTTCTTC. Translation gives CASSQDLEGGGVEQFF.

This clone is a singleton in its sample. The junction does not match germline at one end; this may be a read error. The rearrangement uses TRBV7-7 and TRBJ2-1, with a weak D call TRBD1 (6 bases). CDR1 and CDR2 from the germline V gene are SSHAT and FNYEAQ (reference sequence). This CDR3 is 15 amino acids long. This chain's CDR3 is CASSPGTPSYNEQFF. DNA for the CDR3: TGTGCTAGCAGCCCTGGGACACCTTCCTACAATGAGCAGTTCTTC.

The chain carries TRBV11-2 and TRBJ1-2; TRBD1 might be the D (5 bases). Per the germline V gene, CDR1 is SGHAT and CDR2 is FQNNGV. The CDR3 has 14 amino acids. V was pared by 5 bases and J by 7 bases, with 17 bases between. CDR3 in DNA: TGTGCCAGCAGCCAAACCGACTCAGGGAGTGGCTACACCTTC. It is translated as CASSQTDSGSGYTF.

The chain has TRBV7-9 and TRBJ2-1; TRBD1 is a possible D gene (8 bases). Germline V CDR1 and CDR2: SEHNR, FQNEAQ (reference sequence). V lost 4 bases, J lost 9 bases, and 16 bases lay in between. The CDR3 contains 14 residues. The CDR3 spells CASSSSTGGGEQFF. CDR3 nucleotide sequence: TGTGCCAGCAGCTCCAGTACAGGGGGGGGTGAGCAGTTCTTC.

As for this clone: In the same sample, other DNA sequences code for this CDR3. The CDR3 region has the DNA TGTGCCAGCAGCTTAGGAGACAGGGGGCTTGGTCAGCCCCAGCATTTT. The encoded protein is CASSLGDRGLGQPQHF. The chain uses TRBV11-2 and TRBJ1-5; the match to TRBD1 covers 10 bases. This CDR3 spans 16 amino acids. The germline gives CDR1 SGHAT, CDR2 FQNNGV. V dropped 1 base and J dropped 6; count of bases not matched to a gene: 6.

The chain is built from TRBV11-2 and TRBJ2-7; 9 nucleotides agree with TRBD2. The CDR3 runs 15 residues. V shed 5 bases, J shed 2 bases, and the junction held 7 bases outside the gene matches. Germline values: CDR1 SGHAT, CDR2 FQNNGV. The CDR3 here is CASSVSTSGTYEQYF. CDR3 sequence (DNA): TGTGCCAGCAGCGTCTCGACTAGCGGAACCTACGAGCAGTACTTC.

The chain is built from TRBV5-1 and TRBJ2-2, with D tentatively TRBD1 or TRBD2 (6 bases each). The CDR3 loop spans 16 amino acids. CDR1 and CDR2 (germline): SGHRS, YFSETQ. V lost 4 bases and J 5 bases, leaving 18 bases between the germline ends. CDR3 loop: CASSPTGASLTGELFF. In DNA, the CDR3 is TGCGCCAGCAGCCCCACGGGGGCCTCATTGACCGGGGAGCTGTTTTTT.

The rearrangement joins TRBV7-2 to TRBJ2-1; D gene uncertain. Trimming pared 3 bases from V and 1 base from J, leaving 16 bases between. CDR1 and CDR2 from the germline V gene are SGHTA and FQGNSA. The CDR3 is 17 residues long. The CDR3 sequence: CASSFGIHPRSYNEQFF. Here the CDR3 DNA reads TGTGCCAGCAGCTTTGGTATACACCCCCGATCCTACAATGAGCAGTTCTTC.

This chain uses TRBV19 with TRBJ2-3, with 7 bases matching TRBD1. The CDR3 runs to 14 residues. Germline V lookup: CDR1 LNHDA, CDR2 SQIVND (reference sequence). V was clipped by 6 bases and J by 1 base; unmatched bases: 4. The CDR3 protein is CASSITGGTDTQYF. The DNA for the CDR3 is TGTGCCAGTAGCATTACAGGGGGCACAGATACGCAGTATTTT.

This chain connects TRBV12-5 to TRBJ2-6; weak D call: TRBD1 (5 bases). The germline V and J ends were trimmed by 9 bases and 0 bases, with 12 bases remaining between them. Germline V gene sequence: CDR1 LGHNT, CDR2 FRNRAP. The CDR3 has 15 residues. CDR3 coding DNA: TGTGCTAGCACAGGCGACCTCTCTGGGGCCAACGTCCTGACTTTC. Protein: CASTGDLSGANVLTF.

The DNA of the CDR3 is TGTGCCACCAGCCTTCCCGGGACTAGGAAGACCCAGTACTTC. Amino acid sequence: CATSLPGTRKTQYF. The chain joins TRBV15 to TRBJ2-5, with 8 bases identical to TRBD2. The CDR3 has 14 amino acids. J was trimmed by 6 bases and V by 5 bases; bases with no gene match: 8. Germline assignment: CDR1 LNHNV and CDR2 YYDKDF (reference sequence).

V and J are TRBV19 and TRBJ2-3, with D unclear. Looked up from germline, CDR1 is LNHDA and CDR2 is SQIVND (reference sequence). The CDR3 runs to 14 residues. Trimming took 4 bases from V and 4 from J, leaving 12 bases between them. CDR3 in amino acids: CASSRAVWADTQYF. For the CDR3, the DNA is TGTGCCAGTAGTAGGGCCGTTTGGGCAGATACGCAGTATTTT.

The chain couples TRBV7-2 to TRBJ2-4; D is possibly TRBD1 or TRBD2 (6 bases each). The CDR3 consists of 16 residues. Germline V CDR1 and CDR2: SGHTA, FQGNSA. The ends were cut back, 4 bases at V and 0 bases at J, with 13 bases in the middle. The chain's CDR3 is CASSSEGGLAKNIQYF. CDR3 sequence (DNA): TGTGCCAGCAGCTCTGAAGGGGGACTAGCCAAAAACATTCAGTACTTC.